The 5 T cell receptor beta chains reported below all come from one sample, sequenced in a study of blood T cell repertoires in COVID-19. Some clones are missing from TCRdb's copy, which holds only in-frame ones; the method was immunoSEQ multiplex PCR. Of about 140,000 clones in the sample, more than 85% were seen once. Sequenced sample: peripheral blood. These receptor sequences come from a human donor in a cohort sampled during active COVID-19.

This clone occurred a few times. The chain joins TRBV5-6 to TRBJ2-2, with 13 bases lining up with TRBD2. Germline lookup yields CDR1 SGHDT and CDR2 YYEEEE. The V segment lost 4 bases and the J segment 4 bases; nucleotides outside the gene matches: 4. This CDR3 is 16 amino acids long. The CDR3 region is CASSTRTSGSTGELFF. In DNA, the CDR3 is TGTGCCAGCAGCACACGGACTAGCGGGAGCACCGGGGAGCTGTTTTTT.

This chain connects TRBV28 to TRBJ1-2; TRBD1 aligns across 12 bases. Germline V lookup: CDR1 MDHEN, CDR2 SYDVKM. This CDR3 spans 16 amino acids. The junction had 3 bases not matched to a gene; V was cut back by 2 bases and J by 2 bases. Written as DNA, the CDR3 is TGTGCCAGCAGTTTACCCGGGACAGGGGGCAACTATGGCTACACCTTC. Translation gives CASSLPGTGGNYGYTF.

The chain links TRBV5-4 to TRBJ1-1, with no clear D. CDR1 and CDR2 from the germline V gene are SGHNT and YYREEE (reference sequence). The CDR3 has 15 residues. Between the trimmed V and J ends, which lost 6 bases and 3 bases, there was a span of 18 bases. Here the CDR3 reads CASTPLTEGDTEAFF. In nucleotides, the CDR3 is TGTGCCAGCACCCCCTTGACCGAGGGAGACACTGAAGCTTTCTTT.

This clone came up once. This chain links TRBV29-1 with TRBJ2-3, with D possibly being TRBD2 (7 bases). Germline-derived CDR1 and CDR2 are SQVTM and ANQGSEA. The CDR3 spans 17 residues. The V gene lost 5 bases and the J gene lost 1 base, with 22 bases spanning the gap. The CDR3 protein is CSVKGLGGRYRTDTQYF. The CDR3 coding sequence is TGCAGCGTTAAGGGGTTGGGGGGGCGCTACCGCACAGATACGCAGTATTTT.

This chain uses TRBV12-3 or TRBV12-4 with TRBJ2-1, with a tentative D call TRBD1 (7 bases). Trimming removed 7 bases at V and 12 bases at J, with 19 bases between. The length of the CDR3 is 13 residues. In DNA, the CDR3 is TGTGCCAGCACCCAGGGGGGACGGCGAGGGCAGTTCTTC. Its protein is CASTQGGRRGQFF.